Included here is one T cell receptor beta chain sequence, with context. Measured with immunoSEQ multiplex PCR; TCRdb has only the in-frame clones, and not every one. The sample yields roughly 75,000 clones, approximately 85% seen once. This sample is part of a study of blood T cell repertoires in COVID-19. The CDR3 loop spans 15 amino acids. Trimming removed 3 bases from V and 2 bases from J; junction bases left unmatched: 4. Germline V gene data show CDR1 as SGHKS and CDR2 as YYEKEE (reference sequence). Those enrolled in Seattle joined during active infection and were followed longitudinally afterward.

The rearrangement links TRBV5-5 to TRBJ1-3, with 8 bases that match TRBD1. This TCR derives from a man in his fifties with COVID-19, enrolled during active disease. Sequenced material: peripheral blood. The CDR3 spells CASSSVTGAGNTIYF. CDR3 nucleotide sequence: TGTGCCAGCAGCTCCGTGACAGGGGCTGGAAACACCATATATTTT.